A selection of T cell receptor beta chains follows, all from one sample in a study of lymphopenia after photon versus proton radiotherapy. The method was immunoSEQ multiplex PCR; TCRdb's version includes in-frame clones alone and lacks a portion of them. The table lists 150,000 to 200,000 clones, around 85% of them singletons. The source was peripheral blood, collected from a patient treated with photon-based radiotherapy. These receptors originate from a man aged 45 to 65 with gastric cancer. Both conserved end residues are part of each CDR3. A D gene is named only where the DNA matches it firmly. Size tells how often a clone was seen (once, few, many) or the class of an expanded clone, and some rows leave it out.

size,J,D,V,DNA,CDR3
-,TRBJ2-7,-,TRBV4-3,TGCGCCAGCAGCCAAGAACAGGGACAATCCCCCTACGAGCAGTACTTC,CASSQEQGQSPYEQYF
-,TRBJ2-2,-,TRBV6-1,TGTGCCAGCATTAGCGACTCGAACACCGGGGAGCTGTTTTTT,CASISDSNTGELFF
few,TRBJ2-7,-,TRBV4-1,TGCGCCAGCAAGGGTGCGGGACGGCACGAGCAGTACTTC,CASKGAGRHEQYF
-,TRBJ1-5,-,TRBV28,TGTGCCAGCAGCTTCGACAGTAGCAATCAGCCCCAGCATTTT,CASSFDSSNQPQHF
-,TRBJ2-7,TRBD1,TRBV30,TGTGCCTGGAGCATACAGGGGTACGAGCAGTACTTC,CAWSIQGYEQYF
-,TRBJ2-1,-,TRBV27,TGTGCCAGCAGTTCCGGATATAATGAGCAGTTCTTC,CASSSGYNEQFF
few,TRBJ2-7,TRBD1,TRBV28,TGTGCCAGCAGTTTATACAGGGGGCGGTACGAGCAGTACTTC,CASSLYRGRYEQYF
-,TRBJ2-3,-,TRBV5-4,TGTGCCAGCAGCTTGGGTGCGGGCGGAGATACGCAGTATTTT,CASSLGAGGDTQYF
-,TRBJ1-2,-,TRBV5-1,TGCGCCAGCAGCTTGAGGAGGGGCGATGGCTACACCTTC,CASSLRRGDGYTF
-,TRBJ2-3,-,TRBV19,TGTGCCAGTAGTAAGGGTGGGGGACGGACAGATACGCAGTATTTT,CASSKGGGRTDTQYF
-,TRBJ1-5,-,TRBV7-2,TGTGCCAGCAGCTTAGATACTTACCGACCTAATCAGCCCCAGCATTTT,CASSLDTYRPNQPQHF
-,TRBJ1-4,TRBD1,TRBV9,TGTGCCAGCAGCGTAGGGACAGGGTTGAGTCGGACTAATGAAAAACTGTTTTTT,CASSVGTGLSRTNEKLFF
-,TRBJ2-5,TRBD2,TRBV14,TGTGCCAGCAGCTTCCGCCTCCTAGCGGGAGCCCAAGAGACCCAGTACTTC,CASSFRLLAGAQETQYF
-,TRBJ2-3,-,TRBV7-9,TGTGCCAGCAGCTTAGTTTATGGGGCAGATACGCAGTATTTT,CASSLVYGADTQYF
-,TRBJ2-3,-,TRBV5-6,TGTGCCAGCAGCTTCTCCCCCACAGATACGCAGTATTTT,CASSFSPTDTQYF
once,TRBJ1-1,-,TRBV5-1,TGCGCCAGCAGCTTGGAGGGTATTAAGAACACTGAAGCTTTCTTT,CASSLEGIKNTEAFF
-,TRBJ1-5,TRBD1,TRBV7-2,TGTGCCAGCAGCTTAGGAGGGGGCAAGGGCAATCAGCCCCAGCATTTT,CASSLGGGKGNQPQHF
-,TRBJ1-5,-,TRBV5-5,TGTGCCAGCAGCTCTACAGGGATCAGCAATCAGCCCCAGCATTTT,CASSSTGISNQPQHF
-,TRBJ2-5,-,TRBV5-6,TGTGCCAGCAGCCCGGGACGGCAAGAGACCCAGTACTTC,CASSPGRQETQYF
once,TRBJ1-5,-,TRBV7-8,TGTGCCAGCAGCCCACGACAGTTAGACCGCAATCAGCCCCAGCATTTT,CASSPRQLDRNQPQHF
once,TRBJ2-7,TRBD1,TRBV27,TGTGCCAGCAGTTTAGTGTCCAGGGGGCAAGGGGAGCAGTACTTC,CASSLVSRGQGEQYF
once,TRBJ2-7,TRBD1,TRBV5-5,TGTGCCAGCAGCCCCGGGACAGGCTATTCAGGCGAGCAGTACTTC,CASSPGTGYSGEQYF
-,TRBJ2-2,-,TRBV19,TGTGCCAGTAGTATCAGTGGTGGGTCCGGGGAGCTGTTTTTT,CASSISGGSGELFF